This T cell receptor (beta chain) was documented in a study of shared clonotypes between healthy human individuals (TCRdb year 2020). Notes on the research overall: Three men and a couple of women, aged 18 to 49 years, made up the cohort. To estimate repertoire size and how much clonotypes are shared between individuals, the study performed deep sequencing of blood TCR repertoires from about five healthy adults. Per donor, three plates each were used for CD4 naive and CD4 memory, two for CD8 naive, and one for CD8 memory. Libraries were prepared and TCR repertoires were sequenced by different laboratories using diverse techniques, in order to increase sequencing depth and limit assay-specific biases. Per donor, leukapheresis produced somewhere between about 0.9 and 9 billion PBMCs. Study-level results and caveats: Pairwise subsampling indicated that sequencing depth was expected to affect the degree of clonotype sharing among donors. The small number of donors limited the genetic and exposure-history diversity represented. Sampling was limited to blood, and TCR repertoires in tissue likely differ from TCR repertoires in blood. Estimated clonotype richness was generally larger for naive than for memory subsets. Higher generation probabilities were observed for clonotypes shared by all four sorted-subset donors than for non-shared clonotypes. Across a few donors, approximately 4.6% of naive CD4, 3% to 4% of naive CD8, approximately 2.5% of memory CD4, and over 0.35% of memory CD8 clonotypes were shared. Rarefaction of sorted-subset datasets indicated incomplete sequencing despite the large sequencing depth.

TCR CDR3 regions were amplified from genomic DNA by multiplex PCR using the deep immunoSEQ assay. Extracted genomic DNA from each cell subset was distributed evenly across all wells of several immunoSEQ 96-well plates, and each plate was treated as a replicate. For sorted subsets, around 200 ng genomic DNA, equal to 30,000 or so T cell genomes, was loaded into each replicate PCR. The purified libraries were quantified using a Qubit 3.0 fluorometer, sized with a Bioanalyzer 2100, and then quantified again using the KAPA Library Quantification kit. Every immunoSEQ 96-well plate was sequenced on a dedicated single-read 150-cycle Illumina NextSeq 550 flow cell. The published analysis was carried out like this. Because the immunoSEQ output included only junctional sequences and no quality scores, the filtering could not be the same as the filtering used for full-length reads. Sequences were annotated with PyIR, a Python wrapper for IgBLAST v1.9, and V/J genes and CDR3 were assigned using IMGT germline references. Reads were filtered out if the reads had weak V/J assignments (E-value above 1e-6), no CDR3, stop codons, out-of-frame junctions, or ambiguous translated residues. A V3J clonotype was defined by an identical inferred V gene, J gene, and CDR3 amino acid sequence. Percentage overlap between repertoires was calculated by dividing the number of shared unique clonotypes by the size of the smaller repertoire. RTK rarefaction, the Chao1 estimator, and Recon v2.1 estimates of unobserved clonotypes were used to assess repertoire richness. OLGA was used to compute generation probabilities for all TCRbeta clonotypes that the gDNA method yielded from a few donors. TCRdb re-hosts the immuneACCESS table, in-frame sequences only. Its copies lack some clones; in the studies checked, an unresolved V gene accounts for under half of them, and the cause for the rest is not known. That table is the source of V, J and clone size, and D and trimming were worked out from the DNA. This sample lists about 2.1 million clones; around 93% were detected once. Of the sample, more than 1.5% is held by the ten largest clones.

According to the germline V gene (reference sequence), CDR1 reads SEHNR and CDR2 reads FQNEAQ. The CDR3 contains 19 residues, cysteine and phenylalanine counted. Only the CDR3 part of the read is kept: 57 bases, read in frame from the first base. V is pruned by 5 bases and J by 6 bases, leaving 18 bases of the junction without a gene match. For the CD8 naive samples, CD45RO-negative cells were positively selected for CCR7, yielding a CD45RA+CCR7+ population from which TemRA cells were excluded. Donors were healthy HIV-negative adults with no recently reported acute infections or vaccinations. All donors were Caucasian adults living in Nashville, Tennessee, USA. Blood was obtained by leukapheresis, after which PBMCs were separated by Ficoll-Histopaque density gradient centrifugation and cryopreserved in liquid nitrogen vapor phase. Analytical flow cytometry was used to check the purity and quantity of every magnetically sorted T cell population. Each sorted fraction had its genomic DNA isolated and then quantified by UV absorbance on a Nanodrop 2000c.

A remark on this clone: Its antigen is still unknown. No qualities accompany the bases; no much larger clone lies one base away.

Specimen: naive CD8+ T cells from PBMCs. This specimen's cell subset or site label, interpreted: CD45RA+CCR7+. The V and J genes are TRBV7-9 and TRBJ1-4; TRBD1 agrees with 10 junctional bases. The sequence derives from a man younger than 35 in good health. Some clones in this sample may be carry-over from other donors' samples. The DNA reads as follows: TGTGCCAGCAGCCAACCTTCCGGGACAGGGGTTCTGCAGGATGAAAAACTGTTTTTT. Translated, this is CASSQPSGTGVLQDEKLFF. Outside the CDR3, residues come from the reference TRBV7-9 and TRBJ1-4 proteins, so the full variable domain is: DTGVSQNPRHKITKRGQNVTFRCDPISEHNRLYWYRQTLGQGPEFLTYFQNEAQLEKSRLLSDRFSAERPKGSFSTLEIQRTEQGDSAMYLCASSQPSGTGVLQDEKLFFGSGTQLSVL.